These 22 T cell receptor beta chains were all obtained from the same sample, sequenced in a study of cytomegalovirus exposure and HLA in healthy donors. Here immunoSEQ multiplex PCR was the method, and the copy in TCRdb shows in-frame clones only, minus some. The data contain 70,000 or so clones, around 94% of them singletons. Source material: PBMCs. The receptors derive from a man younger than 35 in good health and CMV-seropositive.

This sequence joins TRBV27 and TRBJ2-6, with D tentatively TRBD1 (6 bases). CDR1 MNHEY and CDR2 SMNVEV come from the germline V gene (reference sequence). This CDR3 spans 17 amino acids. V was cut by 1 base and J by 0 bases, with 10 bases left in between. The chain's CDR3 is CASSLWGRLSGANVLTF. The CDR3 DNA reads TGTGCCAGCAGTTTATGGGGGCGCCTCTCTGGGGCCAACGTCCTGACTTTC. Based on the CDR3 plus reference TRBV27 and TRBJ2-6, the full variable domain is EAQVTQNPRYLITVTGKKLTVTCSQNMNHEYMSWYRQDPGLGLRQIYYSMNVEVTDKGDVPEGYKVSRKEKRNFPLILESPSPNQTSLYFCASSLWGRLSGANVLTFGAGSRLTVL.

This clone showed up just once. The chain couples TRBV9 to TRBJ2-1; TRBD1 matches at 10 bases. Losses at the gene ends were 4 bases for V and 6 bases for J; bases not matched to a gene: 7. The germline V gene encodes CDR1 SGDLS and CDR2 YYNGEE. This CDR3 contains 15 residues. For the CDR3, the DNA is TGTGCCAGCAGCCCCCCGGGACAGGGGTCCAATGAGCAGTTCTTC. This codes for CASSPPGQGSNEQFF.

Notes on this clone: An end of the junction differs from the germline gene, which may be a read error. The rearrangement uses TRBV30 and TRBJ2-5; maybe TRBD2 (6 bases). The germline V gene has CDR1 GTSNPN and CDR2 SVGIG (reference sequence). The CDR3 runs to 15 residues. The CDR3 bases are TGTGCCTGGAATCGTAGGGGAGGACTACCAGAGGCCCAGTACTTC. This codes for CAWNRRGGLPEAQYF.

The rearrangement links TRBV7-3 to TRBJ2-2, with a weak D call TRBD2 (6 bases). CDR3 length: 15 residues. Trimming took off 2 bases at V and 3 bases at J, with 10 bases between the two ends. Looked up from germline, CDR1 is SGHTA and CDR2 is FQGTGA. The CDR3 bases are TGTGCCAGCAGCTTATCGGAGGGGTACACCGGGGAGCTGTTTTTT. Encoded protein: CASSLSEGYTGELFF.

This clone was seen a single time. The chain recombines TRBV28 with TRBJ2-7; D not resolved. The CDR3 has 13 amino acids. CDR1 and CDR2 (germline): MDHEN, SYDVKM. Trimming shortened V by 7 bases and J by 6 bases, and 16 bases separated the two germline ends. As DNA, the CDR3 is TGTGCCAGCACCATTTCGTCAGGTTCCGAGCAGTACTTC. The encoded protein is CASTISSGSEQYF.

The J gene is TRBJ2-7, the V gene TRBV5-1; D is unclear. From germline, CDR1 is SGHRS and CDR2 YFSETQ. This CDR3 comprises 12 residues. Trimming took off 2 bases at V and 6 bases at J, with 9 bases between the two ends. The CDR3, as DNA: TGCGCCAGCAGCTTTAATAGTCTCGAGCAGTACTTC. It yields the protein CASSFNSLEQYF.

This chain links TRBV2 with TRBJ2-5; 8 bases align to TRBD1. Germline assignment: CDR1 SNHLY and CDR2 FYNNEI. This CDR3 region has 13 residues. CDR3 DNA: TGTGCGACAGCACGAGACAGGGGAGAGACCCAGTACTTC. Translation: CATARDRGETQYF.

This clone came up once. The V gene is TRBV28, the J gene TRBJ2-7, with D possibly being TRBD1 (5 bases). CDR1 is MDHEN and CDR2 is SYDVKM in the germline V gene. Trimming stripped 3 bases from V and 1 base from J, with 7 bases between. The CDR3 runs to 13 residues. The CDR3 reads CASSFDSSYEQYF. The CDR3 nucleotides read TGTGCCAGCAGTTTTGACAGTTCCTACGAGCAGTACTTC.

The chain recombines TRBV30 with TRBJ2-1; 9 bases match TRBD2. There are 16 residues in the CDR3. From germline, CDR1 is GTSNPN and CDR2 SVGIG (reference sequence). Trimming removed 0 bases from V and 4 bases from J; junction bases left unmatched: 7. The CDR3 DNA reads TGTGCCTGGAGTGTACCGGCGGGAGGGCCTTACAATGAGCAGTTCTTC. Its translation: CAWSVPAGGPYNEQFF.

This chain links TRBV28 with TRBJ2-2; unclear D gene. CDR3 size: 13 residues. V lost 7 bases, J lost 4 bases, and 10 bases lay in between. From germline, CDR1 is MDHEN and CDR2 SYDVKM. CDR3 amino acids: CASTKPGTGELFF. DNA of the CDR3: TGTGCCAGCACCAAACCGGGCACCGGGGAGCTGTTTTTT. Filled out from reference TRBV28 and TRBJ2-2, the complete variable domain reads DVKVTQSSRYLVKRTGEKVFLECVQDMDHENMFWYRQDPGLGLRLIYFSYDVKMKEKGDIPEGYSVSREKKERFSLILESASTNQTSMYLCASTKPGTGELFFGEGSRLTVL.

This sequence joins TRBV27 and TRBJ2-3; D unclear. Trimming shortened V by 4 bases and J by 3 bases, and 5 bases separated the two germline ends. In germline, CDR1 is MNHEY, CDR2 SMNVEV (reference sequence). This CDR3 has 12 amino acids. CDR3 in DNA: TGTGCCAGCAGTTCCAATACAGATACGCAGTATTTT. Translated, it gives CASSSNTDTQYF.

The V gene is TRBV7-9, the J gene TRBJ2-1, with D tentatively TRBD2 (6 bases). The V end was cut by 4 bases, the J end by 6 bases, with 13 bases between. CDR1 is SEHNR, CDR2 FQNEAQ, per germline (reference sequence). This CDR3 spans 14 amino acids. CDR3 bases: TGTGCCAGCAGCTCCAGTGGAGGGAGCAATGAGCAGTTCTTC. It encodes CASSSSGGSNEQFF.

The count of this clone is one. The chain links TRBV6-5 to TRBJ2-7; 10 positions match TRBD2. Germline trimming cut 0 bases from V and 5 bases from J; bases unmatched to any gene: 7. The germline V gene encodes CDR1 MNHEY and CDR2 SVGAGI. The CDR3 has 16 residues. The CDR3 loop is CASSYSAPSGSHEQYF. As DNA, the CDR3 is TGTGCCAGCAGTTACTCGGCGCCTAGCGGGAGTCACGAGCAGTACTTC.

The V and J genes are TRBV28 and TRBJ2-2; 9 nucleotides align to TRBD1. CDR3 length: 18 amino acids. V shed 3 bases, J shed 6 bases, and the junction held 14 bases outside the gene matches. Germline values: CDR1 MDHEN, CDR2 SYDVKM. CDR3 in DNA: TGTGCCAGCAGTTTTGGGGTTTGGGGACAGGGATTGGCCGGGGAGCTGTTTTTT. This translates into CASSFGVWGQGLAGELFF.

This chain joins TRBV7-2 and TRBJ2-1, with TRBD2 matching over 11 bases. J was trimmed by 6 bases and V by 5 bases; bases with no gene match: 6. The germline CDR1 and CDR2 sequences are SGHTA and FQGNSA. The CDR3 is 15 residues long. This CDR3 is CASSPLAGGVNEQFF. The CDR3 DNA is TGTGCCAGCAGCCCCTTAGCGGGAGGGGTCAATGAGCAGTTCTTC. Combining the CDR3 with reference TRBV7-2 and TRBJ2-1 gives the whole variable domain GAGVSQSPSNKVTEKGKDVELRCDPISGHTALYWYRQSLGQGLEFLIYFQGNSAPDKSGLPSDRFSAERTGGSVSTLTIQRTQQEDSAVYLCASSPLAGGVNEQFFGPGTRLTVL.

The V call is TRBV9, the J call TRBJ2-5; tentative D call: TRBD2 (8 bases). V was clipped by 4 bases and J by 5 bases, with 18 bases between them. The germline V gene encodes CDR1 SGDLS and CDR2 YYNGEE. The CDR3 is 15 residues long. The CDR3: CASSSSGQREETQYF. The DNA of the CDR3 is TGTGCCAGCAGCTCCTCGGGACAGCGGGAGGAGACCCAGTACTTC. The complete variable domain, with remaining parts taken from reference TRBV9 and TRBJ2-5, reads DSGVTQTPKHLITATGQRVTLRCSPRSGDLSVYWYQQSLDQGLQFLIQYYNGEERAKGNILERFSAQQFPDLHSELNLSSLELGDSALYFCASSSSGQREETQYFGPGTRLLVL.

This clone is a singleton in its sample. This chain links TRBV27 with TRBJ2-1, with 8 bases fitting TRBD2. The CDR3 runs 15 residues. The germline gives CDR1 MNHEY, CDR2 SMNVEV (reference sequence). V shed 5 bases and J 2 bases; nucleotides not matched to a gene: 5. The CDR3 region has the DNA TGTGCCAGCAGTGTACTAGCGGATACCTACAATGAGCAGTTCTTC. This encodes CASSVLADTYNEQFF.

The J gene is TRBJ2-7, the V gene TRBV28; a possible D gene is TRBD2 (5 bases). The CDR3 has 18 residues. CDR1 and CDR2 (germline): MDHEN, SYDVKM. Trimming left V 6 bases short and J 2 bases short, with 26 bases between. As DNA, the CDR3 is TGTGCCAGCAGCCTAGCTAGCCAAGGAAGCCAAGGGACCTACGAGCAGTACTTC. Translating it yields CASSLASQGSQGTYEQYF.

The CDR3 loop is CASSSGQGSTDTQYF. The CDR3 DNA is TGTGCCAGCAGTAGTGGACAGGGTAGCACAGATACGCAGTATTTT. This chain connects TRBV6-5 to TRBJ2-3; 8 bases align to TRBD1. Trimming removed 5 bases from V and 0 bases from J; junction bases left unmatched: 4. The CDR3 is made up of 15 amino acids. Germline CDR1 reads MNHEY; CDR2 reads SVGAGI.

The chain recombines TRBV4-1 with TRBJ1-4; the match to TRBD1 covers 8 bases. The CDR3 runs 18 residues. Germline V lookup: CDR1 MGHRA, CDR2 YSYEKL. J lost 1 base, V lost 3 bases, and 10 bases had no gene match. CDR3 in DNA: TGCGCCAGCAGCCAGACAGGGGTATCAGTCGGAACTAATGAAAAACTGTTTTTT. This translates into CASSQTGVSVGTNEKLFF.

The genes are TRBV5-1 and TRBJ2-3, with D tentatively TRBD1 (9 bases). Germline assignment: CDR1 SGHRS and CDR2 YFSETQ. V was pared by 4 bases and J by 0 bases, with 36 bases between. This CDR3 comprises 23 residues. For the CDR3, the DNA is TGCGCCAGCAGCCCGGACAGGGGTTCGTTAACAGCGGGAGCCCAACGTAGCACAGATACGCAGTATTTT. This encodes CASSPDRGSLTAGAQRSTDTQYF.

The chain couples TRBV7-8 to TRBJ2-6; TRBD1 matches 8 bases. The CDR3 runs 16 residues. Per the germline V gene, CDR1 is SGHVS and CDR2 is FQNEAQ. J gave up 0 bases and V 5 bases, and 3 bases lay outside the gene matches. CDR3 loop: CASSLQGGSGANVLTF. In DNA, the CDR3 is TGTGCCAGCAGCCTACAGGGGGGCTCTGGGGCCAACGTCCTGACTTTC. Looking up the rest from reference TRBV7-8 and TRBJ2-6 gives the full variable domain: GAGVSQSPRYKVAKRGQDVALRCDPISGHVSLFWYQQALGQGPEFLTYFQNEAQLDKSGLPSDRFFAERPEGSVSTLKIQRTQQEDSAVYLCASSLQGGSGANVLTFGAGSRLTVL.